A selection of T cell receptor beta chains follows, all from one sample in a study of blood T cell repertoires in COVID-19. Sequencing was performed with immunoSEQ multiplex PCR; in TCRdb, only in-frame clones are kept and a portion is missing. The data contain about 220,000 clones, around 83% of them singletons. The specimen sequenced was peripheral blood. These receptors all stem from a woman between 65 and 79 years old with COVID-19, enrolled during active disease. Each CDR3 is given with its conserved first and last residue. A D gene is named only where the DNA matches it firmly.

v_call	cdr3_length	d_call	j_call	cdr3_aa	cdr3_nt
TRBV19	15	TRBD1	TRBJ1-5	CASSIWKQGNQPQHF	TGTGCCAGTAGTATTTGGAAACAGGGGAATCAGCCCCAGCATTTT
TRBV19	16	NA	TRBJ2-5	CASSFGGLEFQETQYF	TGTGCCAGTAGTTTCGGGGGGCTAGAATTTCAAGAGACCCAGTACTTC
TRBV19	12	TRBD1	TRBJ1-2	CASSNRGNGYTF	TGTGCCAGTAGTAACAGGGGGAATGGCTACACCTTC
TRBV9	14	NA	TRBJ1-2	CASSTRGAWHGYTF	TGTGCCAGCAGCACCCGGGGTGCATGGCATGGCTACACCTTC
TRBV19	19	TRBD2	TRBJ2-1	CASSSSSKGLAGLNNEQFF	TGTGCCAGTAGTTCTTCATCCAAGGGACTAGCGGGCCTAAACAATGAGCAGTTCTTC
TRBV28	12	NA	TRBJ1-5	CASSLGAQPQHF	TGTGCCAGCAGTTTAGGGGCTCAGCCCCAGCATTTT
TRBV7-3	15	TRBD2	TRBJ2-3	CASSLRGGVTDTQYF	TGTGCCAGCAGCTTAAGGGGAGGGGTCACAGATACGCAGTATTTT
TRBV7-9	17	NA	TRBJ2-1	CASSSLARGSSYNEQFF	TGTGCCAGCAGCTCCCTCGCTCGAGGTAGCTCCTACAATGAGCAGTTCTTC
TRBV6-1	12	NA	TRBJ2-7	CASSDAEREQYF	TGTGCCAGCAGTGACGCCGAACGGGAGCAGTACTTC
TRBV7-9	14	NA	TRBJ2-5	CASSWAGLKETQYF	TGTGCCAGCAGCTGGGCAGGCCTAAAAGAGACCCAGTACTTC